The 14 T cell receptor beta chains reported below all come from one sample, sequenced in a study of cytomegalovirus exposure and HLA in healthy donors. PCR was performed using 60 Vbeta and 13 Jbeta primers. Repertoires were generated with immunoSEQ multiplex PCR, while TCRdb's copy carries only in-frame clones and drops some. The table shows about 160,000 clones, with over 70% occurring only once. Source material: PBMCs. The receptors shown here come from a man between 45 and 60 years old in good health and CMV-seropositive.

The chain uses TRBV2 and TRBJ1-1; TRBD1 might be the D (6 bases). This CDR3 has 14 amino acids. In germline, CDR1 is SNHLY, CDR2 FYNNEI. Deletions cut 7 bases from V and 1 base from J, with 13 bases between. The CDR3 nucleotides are TGTGCCAGCATGATGGGGGCCGCGAACACTGAAGCTTTCTTT. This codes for CASMMGAANTEAFF.

The CDR3 sequence is CASSGQPTSGGLGRQFF. CDR3 bases: TGTGCCAGCAGCGGACAACCCACTAGCGGGGGCCTGGGTAGGCAGTTCTTC. The J gene is TRBJ2-1, the V gene TRBV14; TRBD2 aligns across 11 bases. The CDR3 loop spans 17 amino acids. The germline CDR1 and CDR2 sequences are SGHDN and FVKESK. V was clipped by 5 bases and J by 12 bases; unmatched bases: 18.

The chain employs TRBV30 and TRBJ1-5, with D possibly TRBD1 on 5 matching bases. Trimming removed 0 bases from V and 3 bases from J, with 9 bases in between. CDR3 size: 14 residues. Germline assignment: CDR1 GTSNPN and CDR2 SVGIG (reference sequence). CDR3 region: CAWSVRGANQPQHF. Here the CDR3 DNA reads TGTGCCTGGAGTGTACGTGGGGCCAATCAGCCCCAGCATTTT.

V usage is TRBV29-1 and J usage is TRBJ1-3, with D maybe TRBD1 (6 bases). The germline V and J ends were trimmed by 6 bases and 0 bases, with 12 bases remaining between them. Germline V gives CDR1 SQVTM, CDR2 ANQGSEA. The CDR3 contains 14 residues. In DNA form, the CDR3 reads TGCAGCGTCCTGGACAGCGCCTCTGGAAACACCATATATTTT. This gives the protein CSVLDSASGNTIYF.

The CDR3 DNA is TGCGCCAGCAGCTCCCATGGAGGGGAAGGCTATGGCTACACCTTC. This codes for CASSSHGGEGYGYTF. The chain recombines TRBV5-1 with TRBJ1-2, with D perhaps matching TRBD1 (5 bases). Germline V gene lookup returns CDR1 SGHRS and CDR2 YFSETQ. V was pared by 3 bases and J by 4 bases, with 16 bases between. The CDR3 length is 15 residues.

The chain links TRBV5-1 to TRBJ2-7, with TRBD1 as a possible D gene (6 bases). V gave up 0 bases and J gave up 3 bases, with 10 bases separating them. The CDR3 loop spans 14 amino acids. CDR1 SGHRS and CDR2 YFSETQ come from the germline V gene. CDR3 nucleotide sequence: TGCGCCAGCAGCTTGGAGGCAGGGGTCTACGAGCAGTACTTC. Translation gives CASSLEAGVYEQYF.

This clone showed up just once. The CDR3 reads CASSLKAGTSGTDTQYF. In DNA form, the CDR3 reads TGTGCCAGCAGCCTTAAAGCCGGGACTAGCGGCACAGATACGCAGTATTTT. V and J are TRBV4-2 and TRBJ2-3, with 10 nucleotides matching TRBD2. The CDR3 has 17 residues. CDR1 is LGHNA and CDR2 is YNFKEQ in the germline V gene. J was trimmed by 1 base and V by 4 bases; bases with no gene match: 8.

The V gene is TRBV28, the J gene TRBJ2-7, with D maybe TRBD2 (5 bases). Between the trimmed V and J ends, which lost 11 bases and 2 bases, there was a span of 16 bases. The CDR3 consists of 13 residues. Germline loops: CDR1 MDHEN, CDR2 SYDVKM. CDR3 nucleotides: TGTGCCTCCCGGGGAGTCCTGGCCTACGAGCAGTACTTC. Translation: CASRGVLAYEQYF.

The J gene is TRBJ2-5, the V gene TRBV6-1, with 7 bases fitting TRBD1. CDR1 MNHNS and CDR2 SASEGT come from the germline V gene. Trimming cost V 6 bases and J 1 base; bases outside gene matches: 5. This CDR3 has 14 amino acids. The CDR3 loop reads CASSATGFQETQYF. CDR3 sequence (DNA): TGTGCCAGCAGCGCGACAGGGTTCCAAGAGACCCAGTACTTC.

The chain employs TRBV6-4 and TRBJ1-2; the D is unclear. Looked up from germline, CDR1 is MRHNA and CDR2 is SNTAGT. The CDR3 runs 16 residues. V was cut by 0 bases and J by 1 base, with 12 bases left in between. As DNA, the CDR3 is TGTGCCAGCAGTGACTCGACCGCGGAGGGTAACTATGGCTACACCTTC. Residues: CASSDSTAEGNYGYTF.

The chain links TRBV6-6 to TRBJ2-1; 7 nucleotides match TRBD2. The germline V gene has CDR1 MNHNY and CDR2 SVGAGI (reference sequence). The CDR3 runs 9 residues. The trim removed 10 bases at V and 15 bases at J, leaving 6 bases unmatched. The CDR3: CATLPGGFF. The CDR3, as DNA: TGTGCCACCCTCCCGGGAGGGTTCTTC.

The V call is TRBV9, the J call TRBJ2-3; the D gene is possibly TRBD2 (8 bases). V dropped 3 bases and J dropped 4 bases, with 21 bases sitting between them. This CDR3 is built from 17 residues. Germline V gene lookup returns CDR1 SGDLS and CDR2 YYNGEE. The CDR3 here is CASSAGRGQPRADTQYF. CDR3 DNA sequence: TGTGCCAGCAGCGCCGGGAGGGGACAGCCACGGGCAGATACGCAGTATTTT.

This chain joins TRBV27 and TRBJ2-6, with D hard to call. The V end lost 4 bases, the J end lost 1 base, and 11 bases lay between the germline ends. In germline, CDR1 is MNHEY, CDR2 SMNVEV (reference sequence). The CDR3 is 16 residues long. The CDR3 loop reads CASSSLRVSGANVLTF. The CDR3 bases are TGTGCCAGCAGTTCCCTCCGGGTTTCTGGGGCCAACGTCCTGACTTTC.

This chain's CDR3 is CASSQEGGDPGELFF. Written as DNA, the CDR3 is TGTGCCAGCAGCCAAGAGGGCGGGGATCCCGGGGAGCTGTTTTTT. The chain links TRBV4-2 to TRBJ2-2; D perhaps matches TRBD2 (6 bases). The germline gives CDR1 LGHNA, CDR2 YNFKEQ. V lost 0 bases to trimming and J lost 6 bases, with 11 bases between them. CDR3 size: 15 residues.